This T cell receptor beta chain was identified in a study of T-cell memory formation after mild COVID-19. Study at large: Largely donor-specific TCR clusters were found. Study-wide points: Clones contracting over day 15 to 85 were CD4/CD8 balanced, with later expanders leaning CD4+.

Sample barcodes and UMIs were carried by the TCR alpha and TCR beta cDNA libraries that 5'RACE generated with constant-segment primers. Each CDR3 protein is one row after TCRdb ran MiXCR on the 5' RACE reads. The sample lists a few hundred thousand distinct CDR3 sequences, 20% to 25% occurring once. On this clonotype: Its target is not known.

Between the trimmed V and J ends, which lost 3 bases and 2 bases, there was a span of 7 bases. Germline V gene sequence: CDR1 SNHLY, CDR2 FYNNEI. CDR3 size: 13 residues. The specimen sequenced was PBMCs or a T cell subset sorted from them (not recorded which). The sequence was obtained from an adult woman who had mild COVID-19 (a few samples of this study predate the infection). Cell type and time point are not known. The rearrangement links TRBV2 to TRBJ1-1; D not certain. CDR3 protein: CASSDADNTEAFF. The CDR3 region has the DNA TGTGCCAGCAGTGATGCCGATAACACTGAAGCTTTCTTT.